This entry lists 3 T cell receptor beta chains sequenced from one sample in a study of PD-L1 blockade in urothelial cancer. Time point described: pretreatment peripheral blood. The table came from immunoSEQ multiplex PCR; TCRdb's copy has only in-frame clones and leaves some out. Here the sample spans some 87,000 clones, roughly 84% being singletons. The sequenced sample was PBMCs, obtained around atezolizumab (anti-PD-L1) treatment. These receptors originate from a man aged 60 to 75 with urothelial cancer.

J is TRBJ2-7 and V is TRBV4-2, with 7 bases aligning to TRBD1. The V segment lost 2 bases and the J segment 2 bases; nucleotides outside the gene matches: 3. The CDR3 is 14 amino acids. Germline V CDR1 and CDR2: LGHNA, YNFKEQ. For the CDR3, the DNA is TGTGCCAGCAGCCAACAGACAGGGCCCTACGAGCAGTACTTC. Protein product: CASSQQTGPYEQYF.

Written as DNA, the CDR3 is TGTGCTAGTGCCCCCCAAGGGGGAGAAGCTGAAGCTTTCTTT. This codes for CASAPQGGEAEAFF. This chain joins TRBV12-5 and TRBJ1-1; D may be TRBD1 (6 bases). V gave up 7 bases and J gave up 6 bases, with 18 bases separating them. The germline V gene has CDR1 LGHNT and CDR2 FRNRAP. The CDR3 runs 14 residues. The variable domain in full, completed from reference TRBV12-5 and TRBJ1-1, reads DARVTQTPRHKVTEMGQEVTMRCQPILGHNTVFWYRQTMMQGLELLAYFRNRAPLDDSGMPKDRFSAEMPDATLATLKIQPSEPRDSAVYFCASAPQGGEAEAFFGQGTRLTVV.

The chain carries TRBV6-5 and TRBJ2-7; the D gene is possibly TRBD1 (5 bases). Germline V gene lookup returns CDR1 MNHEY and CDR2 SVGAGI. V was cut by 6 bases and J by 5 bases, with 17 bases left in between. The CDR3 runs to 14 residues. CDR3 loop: CASSKTEGWHEQYF. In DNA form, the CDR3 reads TGTGCCAGCAGCAAGACAGAAGGGTGGCACGAGCAGTACTTC.